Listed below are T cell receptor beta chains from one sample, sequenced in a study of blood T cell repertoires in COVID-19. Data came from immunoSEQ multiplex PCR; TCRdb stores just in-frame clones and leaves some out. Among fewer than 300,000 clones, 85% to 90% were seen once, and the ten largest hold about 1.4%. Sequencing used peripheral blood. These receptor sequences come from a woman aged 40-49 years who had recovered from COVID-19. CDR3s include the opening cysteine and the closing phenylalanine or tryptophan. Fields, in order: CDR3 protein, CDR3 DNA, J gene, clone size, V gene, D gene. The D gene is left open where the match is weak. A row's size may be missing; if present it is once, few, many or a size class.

CASSNPQGSQETQYF TGCGCCAGCAGCAACCCCCAGGGGTCACAAGAGACCCAGTACTTC TRBJ2-5 - TRBV5-1 -
CASSIEPMRRGWARNTEAFF TGTGCCAGTAGTATAGAGCCGATGCGACGAGGGTGGGCCCGGAACACTGAAGCTTTCTTT TRBJ1-1 - TRBV19 -
CASSPGGGGSYGYTF TGTGCCAGCAGCCCCGGGGGAGGGGGTTCCTATGGCTACACCTTC TRBJ1-2 - TRBV7-2 -
CASRPEIGSGTYEQYF TGCGCCAGCAGACCAGAAATCGGGAGTGGGACCTACGAGCAGTACTTC TRBJ2-7 - TRBV4-1 -
CASSGAFDTIYF TGTGCCAGCAGCGGTGCTTTCGACACCATATATTTT TRBJ1-3 - TRBV6-5 -
CASSLGGNYGYTF TGTGCCAGCAGCTTGGGGGGGAACTATGGCTACACCTTC TRBJ1-2 - TRBV11-2 -
CASSELAGGLGEQFF TGTGCCAGCAGTGAACTGGCGGGGGGGTTAGGTGAGCAGTTCTTC TRBJ2-1 - TRBV6-1 TRBD2
CASSPRRDGGYGYTF TGTGCCAGCAGCCCTAGGAGGGACGGCGGCTATGGCTACACCTTC TRBJ1-2 - TRBV4-2 -
CASSLPSGQGGGYTF TGTGCCAGCAGCTTGCCATCGGGACAGGGAGGTGGCTACACCTTC TRBJ1-2 - TRBV5-4 TRBD1
CASSRGGGYEQYF TGTGCCAGCAGCCGGGGGGGCGGTTACGAGCAGTACTTC TRBJ2-7 - TRBV7-9 TRBD2
CASSPYPAFGQPQHF TGTGCCAGCAGCCCGTATCCAGCGTTCGGTCAGCCCCAGCATTTT TRBJ1-5 - TRBV9 -
CASRRGQPGTEAFF TGTGCCAGCAGGCGGGGACAGCCGGGCACTGAAGCTTTCTTT TRBJ1-1 few TRBV6-5 TRBD1
CASSKVGTGNTEAFF - TRBJ1-1 - TRBV21-1 -
CSASRDRESQPQHF TGCAGTGCTAGTAGGGACAGGGAGAGTCAGCCCCAGCATTTT TRBJ1-5 - TRBV20-1 TRBD1
CASSRWTGEHTNTEAFF TGTGCCAGCAGCCGGTGGACAGGGGAGCACACCAACACTGAAGCTTTCTTT TRBJ1-1 - TRBV3-1/TRBV3-2 TRBD1
CASSLTAGLSLPETQYF TGTGCCAGCAGCTTAACGGCGGGACTATCCCTTCCGGAGACCCAGTACTTC TRBJ2-5 - TRBV7-3 TRBD2
CASSPPFPGMNGYTF TGTGCCAGCTCACCACCGTTTCCAGGGATGAATGGCTACACCTTC TRBJ1-2 - TRBV18 -
CASSLGGGAGGYEQYF TGTGCCAGCAGCTTGGGCGGGGGCGCGGGGGGCTACGAGCAGTACTTC TRBJ2-7 - TRBV5-4 TRBD2
CASSLGTGWTYEQYF TGTGCCAGCAGCTTGGGCACAGGGTGGACCTACGAGCAGTACTTC TRBJ2-7 once TRBV5-6 -
CASSYSKTGGFYEQYF TGTGCCAGCAGTTACTCGAAGACAGGGGGGTTCTACGAGCAGTACTTC TRBJ2-7 - TRBV6-2/TRBV6-3 TRBD1
CASSVGGAYGYTF TGTGCCAGCAGCGTAGGGGGAGCCTATGGCTACACCTTC TRBJ1-2 - TRBV9 -
CATSRGAIYEQYF TGTGCCACCAGCAGGGGGGCGATCTACGAGCAGTACTTC TRBJ2-7 - TRBV15 -
CASSPGLAESSYNEQFF TGCGCCAGCAGCCCCGGACTAGCGGAAAGCTCCTACAATGAGCAGTTCTTC TRBJ2-1 - TRBV5-1 TRBD2
CASSFGQGHNQPQHF TGTGCCAGCAGCTTCGGGCAGGGGCATAATCAGCCCCAGCATTTT TRBJ1-5 - TRBV7-9 -
CASSPSSTGGNQPQHF TGTGCCAGCAGCCCATCGTCCACAGGGGGGAATCAGCCCCAGCATTTT TRBJ1-5 - TRBV3-1/TRBV3-2 TRBD1
CATSHRDRWQPQHF TGTGCCACCAGCCACCGGGACAGATGGCAGCCCCAGCATTTT TRBJ1-5 - TRBV15 TRBD1
CASSPIQGREQYF TGTGCCAGCAGTCCCATACAGGGGAGGGAGCAGTACTTC TRBJ2-7 - TRBV2 -
CASSFGTHSYEQYF TGTGCCAGCAGTTTCGGGACACATTCCTACGAGCAGTACTTC TRBJ2-7 - TRBV27 -
CASGGGGHTDTQYF TGTGCTAGTGGAGGCGGGGGCCACACAGATACGCAGTATTTT TRBJ2-3 - TRBV12-5 -
CASGLVPRISGYTF TGTGCTAGTGGTTTGGTACCCAGGATTAGTGGCTACACCTTC TRBJ1-2 - TRBV12-5 -
CASSTGSLRETQYF TGTGCCAGCAGTACAGGGAGTCTACGCGAGACCCAGTACTTC TRBJ2-5 - TRBV27 -
CASGLRGGEQYF TGTGCTAGTGGTTTGCGGGGGGGCGAGCAGTACTTC TRBJ2-7 - TRBV12-5 TRBD2
CASSFRENTEAFF TGTGCCAGCAGCTTCCGGGAGAACACTGAAGCTTTCTTT TRBJ1-1 few TRBV7-2 -
CACTPNLSRAFF TGTGCCTGCACCCCGAACCTGTCGAGAGCTTTCTTT TRBJ1-1 - TRBV30 -
CASSYAGNTEAFF TGTGCCAGCAGTTATGCCGGGAACACTGAAGCTTTCTTT TRBJ1-1 - TRBV6-1 -
CATINGGIFGELFF TGTGCCACCATCAATGGGGGGATTTTCGGGGAGCTGTTTTTT TRBJ2-2 - TRBV24-1 -
CASSLRLVYNEQFF TGTGCCAGCAGCCTTCGACTAGTTTACAATGAGCAGTTCTTC TRBJ2-1 - TRBV6-2/TRBV6-3 -
CSAPRTEAFF TGCAGTGCCCCCCGGACTGAAGCTTTCTTT TRBJ1-1 - TRBV20-1 -
CASSRNQRGTPLHF TGTGCCAGCAGCCGGAACCAGAGAGGGACACCCCTCCACTTT TRBJ1-6 - TRBV7-8 -
CASSPTLADRDYGYTF TGTGCCAGCAGCCCCACCCTCGCCGACAGGGACTATGGCTACACCTTC TRBJ1-2 - TRBV7-8 TRBD1
CASSHPGLRPLLFF TGCGCCAGCAGCCACCCCGGATTGAGGCCCCTACTGTTTTTT TRBJ1-4 - TRBV4-1 -
CAWSVGTDGGYTF TGTGCCTGGAGTGTTGGGACAGACGGCGGCTACACCTTC TRBJ1-2 - TRBV30 TRBD1
CASSEYSGLAGGTYEQYF TGTGCCAGCAGTGAATATTCGGGACTAGCGGGGGGCACCTACGAGCAGTACTTC TRBJ2-7 - TRBV6-1 TRBD2
CASSFWGGPEAFF TGTGCCAGCAGTTTTTGGGGGGGACCTGAAGCTTTCTTT TRBJ1-1 - TRBV12-3/TRBV12-4 -
CASSQTGTQPQHF TGCGCCAGCAGCCAGACAGGAACTCAGCCCCAGCATTTT TRBJ1-5 - TRBV5-1 -
CASSRRRPTEQYF TGCGCCAGCAGCCGGAGACGTCCAACCGAGCAGTACTTC TRBJ2-7 - TRBV4-3 -
CASSLWGSGGTDTQYF TGTGCCAGCAGCTTATGGGGGAGCGGGGGCACAGATACGCAGTATTTT TRBJ2-3 few TRBV7-3 TRBD2
CASSLYGENTEAFF TGTGCCAGCAGCTTATATGGAGAGAACACTGAAGCTTTCTTT TRBJ1-1 - TRBV7-6 -
CASSIDLRPTGELFF TGTGCCAGTAGTATAGATCTGCGGCCCACCGGGGAGCTGTTTTTT TRBJ2-2 few TRBV19 -
CASSFGGLGGYTF TGTGCCAGCAGTTTCGGCGGACTTGGTGGCTACACCTTC TRBJ1-2 - TRBV27 -
CASSIGRGSEAFF TGTGCCAGTAGTATCGGGCGGGGATCTGAAGCTTTCTTT TRBJ1-1 - TRBV19 -